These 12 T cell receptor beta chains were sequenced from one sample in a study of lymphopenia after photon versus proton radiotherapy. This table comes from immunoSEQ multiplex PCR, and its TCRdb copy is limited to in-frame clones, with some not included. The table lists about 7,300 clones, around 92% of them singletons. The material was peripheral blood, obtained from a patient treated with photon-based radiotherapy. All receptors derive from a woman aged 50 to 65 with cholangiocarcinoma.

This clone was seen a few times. The CDR3 loop is CASSWDRAGYEQYF. DNA of the CDR3: TGTGCCAGCAGCTGGGATAGGGCTGGCTACGAGCAGTACTTC. This rearrangement joins TRBV5-5 to TRBJ2-7; D is undetermined. Looked up from germline, CDR1 is SGHKS and CDR2 is YYEKEE (reference sequence). This CDR3 comprises 14 residues. The germline V and J ends were trimmed by 3 bases and 3 bases, with 13 bases remaining between them.

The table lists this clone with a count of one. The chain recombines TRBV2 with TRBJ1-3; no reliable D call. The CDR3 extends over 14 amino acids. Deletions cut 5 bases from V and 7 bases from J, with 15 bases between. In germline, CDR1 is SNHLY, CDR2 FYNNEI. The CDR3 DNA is TGTGCCAGCAGTTTATCCCTGTTACTTAACACCATATATTTT. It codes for CASSLSLLLNTIYF.

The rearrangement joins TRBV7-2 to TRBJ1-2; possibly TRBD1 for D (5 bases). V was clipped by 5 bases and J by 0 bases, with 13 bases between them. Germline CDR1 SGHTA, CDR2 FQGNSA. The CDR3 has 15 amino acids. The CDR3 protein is CASSRDRGANYGYTF. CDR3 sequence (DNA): TGTGCCAGCAGCCGAGATCGGGGGGCTAACTATGGCTACACCTTC.

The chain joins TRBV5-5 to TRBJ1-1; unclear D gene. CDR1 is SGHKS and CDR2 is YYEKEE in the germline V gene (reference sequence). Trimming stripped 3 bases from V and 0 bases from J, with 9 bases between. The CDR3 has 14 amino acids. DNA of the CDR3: TGTGCCAGCAGCTCCTTAGTAATGAACACTGAAGCTTTCTTT. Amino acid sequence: CASSSLVMNTEAFF.

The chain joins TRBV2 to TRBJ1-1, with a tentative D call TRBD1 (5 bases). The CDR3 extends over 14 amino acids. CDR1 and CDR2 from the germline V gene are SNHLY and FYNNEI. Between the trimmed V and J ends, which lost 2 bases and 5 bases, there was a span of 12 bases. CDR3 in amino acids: CASSETGKMTEAFF. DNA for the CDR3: TGTGCCAGCAGTGAAACAGGAAAAATGACTGAAGCTTTCTTT.

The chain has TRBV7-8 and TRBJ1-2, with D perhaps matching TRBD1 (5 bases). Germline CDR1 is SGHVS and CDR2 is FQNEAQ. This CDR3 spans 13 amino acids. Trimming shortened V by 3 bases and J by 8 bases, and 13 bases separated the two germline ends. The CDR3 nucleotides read TGTGCCAGCAGCTTGGGGGAGGTGGCCGGCTACACCTTC. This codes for CASSLGEVAGYTF.

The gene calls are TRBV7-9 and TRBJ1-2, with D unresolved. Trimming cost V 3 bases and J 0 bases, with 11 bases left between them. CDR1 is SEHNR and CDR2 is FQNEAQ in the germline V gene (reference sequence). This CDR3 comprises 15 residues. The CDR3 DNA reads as TGTGCCAGCAGCTTGGAGGCGAATCCTAACTATGGCTACACCTTC. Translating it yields CASSLEANPNYGYTF.

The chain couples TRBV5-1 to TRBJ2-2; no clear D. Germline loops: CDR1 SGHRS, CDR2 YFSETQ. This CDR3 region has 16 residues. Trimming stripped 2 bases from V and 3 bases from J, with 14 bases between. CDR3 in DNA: TGCGCCAGCAGCTTAATACAAGGTGCCGACACCGGGGAGCTGTTTTTT. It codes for CASSLIQGADTGELFF. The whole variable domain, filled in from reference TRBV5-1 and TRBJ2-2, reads KAGVTQTPRYLIKTRGQQVTLSCSPISGHRSVSWYQQTPGQGLQFLFEYFSETQRNKGNFPGRFSGRQFSNSRSEMNVSTLELGDSALYLCASSLIQGADTGELFFGEGSRLTVL.

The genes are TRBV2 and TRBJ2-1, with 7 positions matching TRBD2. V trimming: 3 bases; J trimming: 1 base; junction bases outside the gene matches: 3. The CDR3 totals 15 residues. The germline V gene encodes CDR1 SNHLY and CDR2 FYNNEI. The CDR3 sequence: CASSEERGSYNEQFF. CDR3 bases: TGTGCCAGCAGTGAGGAGCGGGGATCCTACAATGAGCAGTTCTTC.

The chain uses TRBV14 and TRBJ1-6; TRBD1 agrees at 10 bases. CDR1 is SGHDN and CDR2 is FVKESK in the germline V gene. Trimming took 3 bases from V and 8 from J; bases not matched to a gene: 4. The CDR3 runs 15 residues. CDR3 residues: CASSQDRGSYSPLHF. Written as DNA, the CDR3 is TGTGCCAGCAGCCAGGACAGGGGGTCGTATTCACCCCTCCACTTT.

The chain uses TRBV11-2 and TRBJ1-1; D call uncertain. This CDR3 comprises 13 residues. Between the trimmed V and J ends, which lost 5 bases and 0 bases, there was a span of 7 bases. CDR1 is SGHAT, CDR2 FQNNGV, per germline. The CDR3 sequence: CASSGWVNTEAFF. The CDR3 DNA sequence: TGTGCCAGCAGCGGTTGGGTGAACACTGAAGCTTTCTTT. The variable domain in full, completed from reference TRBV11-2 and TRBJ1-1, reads EAGVAQSPRYKIIEKRQSVAFWCNPISGHATLYWYQQILGQGPKLLIQFQNNGVVDDSQLPKDRFSAERLKGVDSTLKIQPAKLEDSAVYLCASSGWVNTEAFFGQGTRLTVV.

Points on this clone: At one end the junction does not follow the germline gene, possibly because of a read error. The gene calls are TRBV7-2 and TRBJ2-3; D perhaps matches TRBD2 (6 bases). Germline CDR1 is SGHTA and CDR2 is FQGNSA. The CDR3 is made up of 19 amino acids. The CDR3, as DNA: TGTGCCGGCAGCTTAGTATCCCTAATAGGCGGGGAGTTTTCAGATACGCAGTATTTT. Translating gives CAGSLVSLIGGEFSDTQYF. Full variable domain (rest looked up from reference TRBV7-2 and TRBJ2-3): GAGVSQSPSNKVTEKGKDVELRCDPISGHTALYWYRQSLGQGLEFLIYFQGNSAPDKSGLPSDRFSAERTGGSVSTLTIQRTQQEDSAVYLCAGSLVSLIGGEFSDTQYFGPGTRLTVL.